This TCR beta chain came from a study of post-analysis software for immune sequencing data. Study-wide results and limits: The study found TRBV5-6, TRBV5-1 and TRBV20-1 among 5 or 6 TRBV segments more frequent in patients than controls.

CDR1 MDHEN and CDR2 SYDVKM come from the germline V gene. This CDR3 has 12 amino acids. This clonotype was picked up one time. Antigen specificity is unknown. The junction differs from germline at one of its ends, possibly a read error. TCR beta cDNA libraries included unique molecular identifiers. TCRdb passed the PCR reads through MiXCR, listing each CDR3 protein once. The table shows fewer than 900,000 distinct CDR3 sequences, with roughly 50% occurring only once. This clonotype was sampled from a girl between 5 and 17 years old with multiple sclerosis. The chain has TRBV28 and TRBJ1-2; D is possibly TRBD1 (6 bases). Sequenced sample: blood. CDR3 sequence: CASSFRGGGHTF. CDR3 nucleotides: TGTGCCAGCAGTTTTCGAGGGGGTGGCCACACCTTC.